The entry below gives a single TCR beta chain sequence along with its context. What it binds is not known. The data are from a study of persistence of HIV-infected CD4 T cells. The immunoSEQ assay was version 4, run in survey mode. Method: immunoSEQ multiplex PCR; TCRdb's copy keeps in-frame clones and lacks some. The sample holds 10,000 to 15,000 clones, more than 70% seen once. Germline values: CDR1 SGHNT, CDR2 YYREEE (reference sequence). The V segment lost 4 bases and the J segment 2 bases; nucleotides outside the gene matches: 4. The CDR3 has 14 amino acids. The stimulus was lysate of CMV-infected fibroblasts, 10 ug/mL. Sorting of responding CD4+ T cells relied on upregulated CD40 ligand together with CD69. Donors were HIV-1-infected adults who began suppressive ART during chronic infection. Before stimulation, PBMCs underwent CD8+ T cell depletion.

The rearrangement links TRBV5-4 to TRBJ1-2; 8 bases match TRBD1. This TCR derives from an adult man with HIV who was CMV-seropositive. This material consisted of CD4+ T cells sorted from PBMCs after roughly 20-hour stimulation, taken from a patient who received antiretroviral therapy. In DNA form, the CDR3 reads TGTGCCAGCAGCGGGAGACAGGGGAACTATGGCTACACCTTC. This codes for CASSGRQGNYGYTF. Together with reference TRBV5-4 and TRBJ1-2, the CDR3 gives the full variable domain: ETGVTQSPTHLIKTRGQQVTLRCSSQSGHNTVSWYQQALGQGPQFIFQYYREEENGRGNFPPRFSGLQFPNYSSELNVNALELDDSALYLCASSGRQGNYGYTFGSGTRLTVV.